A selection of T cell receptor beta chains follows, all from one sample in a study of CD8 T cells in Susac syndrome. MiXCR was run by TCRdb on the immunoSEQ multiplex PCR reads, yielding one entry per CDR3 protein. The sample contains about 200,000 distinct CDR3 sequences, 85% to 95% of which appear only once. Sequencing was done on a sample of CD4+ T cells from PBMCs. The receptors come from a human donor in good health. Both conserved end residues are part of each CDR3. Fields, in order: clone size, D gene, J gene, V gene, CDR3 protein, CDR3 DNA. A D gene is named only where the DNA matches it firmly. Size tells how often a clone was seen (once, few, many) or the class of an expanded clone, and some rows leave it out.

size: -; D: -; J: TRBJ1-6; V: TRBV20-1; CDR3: CSASTAGSPLHF; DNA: TGCAGTGCTAGTACCGCGGGGTCACCCCTCCACTTT
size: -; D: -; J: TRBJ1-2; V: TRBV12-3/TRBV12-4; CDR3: CASRTEDQGLSGYTF; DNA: TGTGCCAGCAGGACTGAGGACCAGGGGCTCAGTGGCTACACCTTC
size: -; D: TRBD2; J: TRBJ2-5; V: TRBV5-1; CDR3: CASSPSGSETQYF; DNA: TGCGCCAGCAGCCCCAGCGGGAGCGAGACCCAGTACTTC
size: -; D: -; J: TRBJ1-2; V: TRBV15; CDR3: CATSRDWGGVSGYTF; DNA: TGTGCCACCAGCAGAGATTGGGGTGGGGTGAGTGGCTACACCTTC
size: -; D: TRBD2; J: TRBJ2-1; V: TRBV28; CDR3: CASSLSGNVYNEQFF; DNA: TGTGCCAGCAGTTTGAGCGGGAACGTCTACAATGAGCAGTTCTTC
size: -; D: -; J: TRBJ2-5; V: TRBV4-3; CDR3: CASSQGFEGTQYF; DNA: TGCGCCAGCAGCCAAGGGTTCGAGGGGACCCAGTACTTC
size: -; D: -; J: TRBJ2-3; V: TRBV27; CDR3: CASSRRLEGVTQYF; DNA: TGTGCCAGCAGCCGCCGACTAGAAGGAGTTACGCAGTATTTT
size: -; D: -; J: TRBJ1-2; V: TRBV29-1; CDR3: CSVERFAGSYGYTF; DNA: TGCAGCGTTGAAAGGTTTGCGGGGTCCTATGGCTACACCTTC
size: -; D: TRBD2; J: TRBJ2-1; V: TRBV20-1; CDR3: CSARAYSSGGAHEQFF; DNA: TGCAGTGCTAGAGCCTATTCTAGCGGGGGGGCTCATGAGCAGTTCTTC
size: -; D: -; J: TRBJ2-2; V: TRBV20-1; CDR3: CSASLIGELFF; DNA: TGCAGTGCTAGCTTAATCGGGGAGCTGTTTTTT
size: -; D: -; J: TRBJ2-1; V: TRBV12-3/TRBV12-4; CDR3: CASSYGKIEQFF; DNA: TGTGCCAGCAGTTACGGGAAAATTGAGCAGTTCTTC
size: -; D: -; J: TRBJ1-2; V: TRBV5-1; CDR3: CASSLDGGLGYTF; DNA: TGCGCCAGCAGCTTGGACGGGGGCCTTGGCTACACCTTC
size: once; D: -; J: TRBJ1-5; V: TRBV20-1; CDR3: CSATTGVVQPQHF; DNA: TGCAGTGCTACGACGGGTGTGGTACAGCCCCAGCATTTT
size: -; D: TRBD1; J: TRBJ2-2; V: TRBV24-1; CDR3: CASGDRAPGELFF; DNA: TGTGCCTCCGGGGACAGGGCGCCCGGGGAGCTGTTTTTT
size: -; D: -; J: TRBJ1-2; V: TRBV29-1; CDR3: CSVDSTGYDYGYTF; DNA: TGCAGCGTCGACTCTACAGGGTACGACTATGGCTACACCTTC
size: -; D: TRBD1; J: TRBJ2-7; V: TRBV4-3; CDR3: CASSQRAGGLSTGSFNEQYF; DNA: TGCGCCAGCAGCCAACGGGCTGGAGGTCTTTCGACAGGGAGTTTTAACGAGCAGTACTTC
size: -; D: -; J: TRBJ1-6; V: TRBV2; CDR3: CASIRPDSNNSPLHF; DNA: TGTGCCAGCATCAGACCGGACAGTAATAATTCACCCCTCCACTTT
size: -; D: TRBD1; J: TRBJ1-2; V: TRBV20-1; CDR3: CSARDRGLYGYTF; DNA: TGCAGTGCTAGAGACAGGGGGCTCTATGGCTACACCTTC
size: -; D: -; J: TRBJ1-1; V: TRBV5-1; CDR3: CASSSPRGNTEAFF; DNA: TGCGCCAGCAGTTCTCCCAGGGGGAACACTGAAGCTTTCTTT
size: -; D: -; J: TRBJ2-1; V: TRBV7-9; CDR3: CASSRTDFEHNEQFF; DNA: TGTGCCAGCAGCCGGACGGACTTCGAGCACAATGAGCAGTTCTTC
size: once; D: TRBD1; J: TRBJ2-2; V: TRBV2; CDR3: CASSPGQDTGELFF; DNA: TGTGCCAGCAGCCCGGGACAGGACACCGGGGAGCTGTTTTTT
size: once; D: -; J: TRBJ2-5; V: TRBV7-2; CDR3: CASSRTAQETQYF; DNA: TGTGCCAGCAGCCGGACAGCCCAAGAGACCCAGTACTTC
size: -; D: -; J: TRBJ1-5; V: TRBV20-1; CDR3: CSARGIDRQPQHF; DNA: TGCAGTGCTAGAGGCATTGACCGTCAGCCCCAGCATTTT
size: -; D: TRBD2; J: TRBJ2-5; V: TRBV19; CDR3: CASSALGVAGEEETQYF; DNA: TGTGCCAGTAGTGCCCTCGGTGTAGCGGGAGAGGAAGAGACCCAGTACTTC